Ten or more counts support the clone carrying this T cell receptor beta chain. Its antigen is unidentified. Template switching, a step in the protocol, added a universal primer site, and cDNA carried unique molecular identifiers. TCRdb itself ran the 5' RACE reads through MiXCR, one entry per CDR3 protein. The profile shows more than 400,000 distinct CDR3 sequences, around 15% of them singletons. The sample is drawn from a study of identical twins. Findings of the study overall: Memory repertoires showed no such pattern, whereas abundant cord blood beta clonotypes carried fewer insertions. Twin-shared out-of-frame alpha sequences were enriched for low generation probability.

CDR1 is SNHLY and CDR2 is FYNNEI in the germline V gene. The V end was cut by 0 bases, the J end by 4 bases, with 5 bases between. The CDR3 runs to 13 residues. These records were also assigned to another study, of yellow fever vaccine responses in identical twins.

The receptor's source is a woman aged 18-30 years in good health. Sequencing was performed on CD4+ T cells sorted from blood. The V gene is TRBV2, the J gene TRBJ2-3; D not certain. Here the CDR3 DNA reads TGTGCCAGCAGTGAAGCGAGCCCAGATACGCAGTATTTT. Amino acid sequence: CASSEASPDTQYF.